These 27 T cell receptor beta chains share one sample of origin, sequenced in a study of cytomegalovirus exposure and HLA in healthy donors (dated by TCRdb to about 2017). Library preparation was by the immunoSEQ multiplex PCR assay. For the multiplex PCR, a mixture combining 60 forward primers for TCR Vbeta segments and 13 reverse primers for TCR Jbeta segments was used. TCRdb holds this immuneACCESS table with in-frame rearrangements only. Some clones are missing; in checked studies, unresolved V genes explain under half, and the rest has no known cause. The sample profile shows fewer than 200,000 clones; about four fifths of them were found once. The ten largest make up roughly 1.5% of the sample. Sequenced: PBMCs. The receptors derive from a male donor in good health and CMV-seronegative.

The chain combines TRBV19 with TRBJ2-7; 10 positions match TRBD1. Trimming removed 0 bases from V and 2 bases from J; junction bases left unmatched: 4. The germline gives CDR1 LNHDA, CDR2 SQIVND (reference sequence). The CDR3 covers 16 residues. The CDR3 nucleotides are TGTGCCAGTAGTATAGATACCGGGACAGGGGCCTACGAGCAGTACTTC. As protein: CASSIDTGTGAYEQYF.

The chain carries TRBV6-1 and TRBJ1-6; 7 positions match TRBD1. J gave up 1 base and V 4 bases, and 7 bases lay outside the gene matches. The CDR3 length is 17 residues. Germline V CDR1 and CDR2: MNHNS, SASEGT. The CDR3 nucleotides read TGTGCCAGCAGTGTCCAGGGGGTTCAGTCCTATAATTCACCCCTCCACTTT. This gives the protein CASSVQGVQSYNSPLHF.

The chain combines TRBV7-3 with TRBJ2-1, with 10 bases fitting TRBD1. Germline values: CDR1 SGHTA, CDR2 FQGTGA. J was trimmed by 6 bases and V by 4 bases; bases with no gene match: 6. The CDR3 is made up of 15 amino acids. The CDR3 DNA sequence: TGTGCCAGCAGCTCTAGACAGGGGGCTGTCAATGAGCAGTTCTTC. Its protein product is CASSSRQGAVNEQFF.

This sequence joins TRBV14 and TRBJ1-1; perhaps TRBD1 as D (6 bases). Germline CDR1 is SGHDN and CDR2 is FVKESK. This CDR3 has 13 amino acids. Trimming left V 1 base short and J 6 bases short, with 9 bases between. The CDR3: CASSQGQASEAFF. The CDR3 DNA follows: TGTGCCAGCAGCCAAGGACAGGCCTCTGAAGCTTTCTTT.

This clone was counted once. This sequence joins TRBV11-2 and TRBJ1-2, with 9 bases that match TRBD1. The germline CDR1 and CDR2 sequences are SGHAT and FQNNGV. V lost 8 bases to trimming and J lost 2 bases; unmatched junction nucleotides: 9. The CDR3 totals 15 residues. The DNA of the CDR3 is TGTGCCAGCTGGGGACAGGGTCTCGACAACTATGGCTACACCTTC. As protein: CASWGQGLDNYGYTF.

The chain links TRBV29-1 to TRBJ1-4; maybe TRBD1 (6 bases). Germline V lookup: CDR1 SQVTM, CDR2 ANQGSEA. Trimming took 5 bases from V and 8 from J, leaving 18 bases between them. The CDR3 runs to 14 residues. This CDR3 reads CSVHYPDSFEKLFF. CDR3 nucleotides: TGCAGCGTTCATTACCCGGACAGTTTCGAAAAACTGTTTTTT.

The chain is built from TRBV2 and TRBJ2-7, with 7 bases aligning to TRBD2. The length of the CDR3 is 14 residues. V dropped 1 base and J dropped 2; count of bases not matched to a gene: 2. Germline-derived CDR1 and CDR2 are SNHLY and FYNNEI. CDR3 bases: TGTGCCAGCAGTGAAGTTGGGGGGGCCTACGAGCAGTACTTC. The encoded protein is CASSEVGGAYEQYF.

The V gene is TRBV5-1, the J gene TRBJ2-1; TRBD2 aligns across 12 bases. The CDR3 runs 17 residues. V shed 0 bases, J shed 7 bases, and the junction held 8 bases outside the gene matches. Germline values: CDR1 SGHRS, CDR2 YFSETQ. The CDR3 DNA sequence: TGCGCCAGCAGCTTGGTTGCTAGCGGGGGGGCTTCGAATGAGCAGTTCTTC. Translated, it gives CASSLVASGGASNEQFF. The full variable domain, with the rest looked up from reference TRBV5-1 and TRBJ2-1, is KAGVTQTPRYLIKTRGQQVTLSCSPISGHRSVSWYQQTPGQGLQFLFEYFSETQRNKGNFPGRFSGRQFSNSRSEMNVSTLELGDSALYLCASSLVASGGASNEQFFGPGTRLTVL.

The rearrangement links TRBV25-1 to TRBJ1-2; the D gene is possibly TRBD1 (5 bases). This CDR3 has 14 residues. V lost 1 base and J lost 4, with 10 bases in between. The V gene's germline CDR1 is MGHDK and CDR2 SYGVNS. For the CDR3, the DNA is TGTGCCAGCAGTGAATCGGGGGTGGGCTATGGCTACACCTTC. Its protein product is CASSESGVGYGYTF.

V and J are TRBV29-1 and TRBJ2-7; a weak D match, TRBD1 (6 bases). The germline V and J ends were trimmed by 6 bases and 3 bases, with 18 bases remaining between them. CDR3 length equals 14 residues. Germline V gene sequence: CDR1 SQVTM, CDR2 ANQGSEA. The CDR3 bases are TGCAGCGTCCGACTGTTTGACAGGCTCTACGAGCAGTACTTC. This sequence encodes CSVRLFDRLYEQYF.

This clone is a singleton in its sample. The chain recombines TRBV7-2 with TRBJ2-6; D is perhaps TRBD2 (6 bases). Between the trimmed V and J ends, which lost 7 bases and 1 base, there was a span of 14 bases. This CDR3 has 16 residues. Germline assignment: CDR1 SGHTA and CDR2 FQGNSA. The CDR3 sequence: CASTPLGGSGANVLTF. CDR3 bases: TGTGCCAGCACGCCTCTCGGGGGATCTGGGGCCAACGTCCTGACTTTC.

This chain joins TRBV5-4 and TRBJ1-2, with no clear D. Trimming removed 1 base at V and 4 bases at J, with 11 bases between. CDR1 and CDR2 (germline): SGHNT, YYREEE (reference sequence). The CDR3 has 14 amino acids. CDR3 sequence: CASSLWPERYGYTF. In DNA, the CDR3 is TGTGCCAGCAGCTTGTGGCCTGAGCGCTATGGCTACACCTTC.

V gene TRBV5-6 combines with J gene TRBJ2-3; 8 bases are shared with TRBD1. Germline V gene lookup returns CDR1 SGHDT and CDR2 YYEEEE. The CDR3 is 16 amino acids. V shed 4 bases, J shed 4 bases, and the junction held 11 bases outside the gene matches. CDR3 sequence (DNA): TGTGCCAGCAGCCCGACAGGGGTAGGATTAGCAGATACGCAGTATTTT. Translating gives CASSPTGVGLADTQYF.

This clone was observed a handful of times. This chain uses TRBV4-3 with TRBJ2-2; 9 nucleotides agree with TRBD1. Trimming removed 1 base from V and 0 bases from J; junction bases left unmatched: 0. Germline V gene sequence: CDR1 LGHNA, CDR2 YSLEER. This CDR3 has 16 residues. In nucleotides, the CDR3 is TGCGCCAGCAGCCAAGGGGACAGGGCGAACACCGGGGAGCTGTTTTTT. Its protein product is CASSQGDRANTGELFF.

The chain uses TRBV7-8 and TRBJ2-7; 7 bases line up with TRBD1. From germline, CDR1 is SGHVS and CDR2 FQNEAQ. There are 15 residues in the CDR3. J was trimmed by 4 bases and V by 1 base; bases with no gene match: 7. CDR3 in DNA: TGTGCCAGCAGCTTAGGACAGGGAGCGATGTACGAGCAGTACTTC. Protein sequence: CASSLGQGAMYEQYF.

The chain has TRBV10-3 and TRBJ1-2; 7 bases agree with TRBD1. V was clipped by 0 bases and J by 6 bases; unmatched bases: 4. The germline V gene encodes CDR1 ENHRY and CDR2 SYGVKD. CDR3 length: 14 residues. This CDR3 reads CAISESGRGDGYTF. CDR3 DNA sequence: TGTGCCATCAGTGAGTCCGGCAGGGGGGATGGCTACACCTTC.

The rearrangement joins TRBV5-1 to TRBJ2-3, with 8 bases lining up with TRBD1. CDR3 length equals 15 residues. Germline CDR1 SGHRS, CDR2 YFSETQ. J gave up 8 bases and V 4 bases, and 12 bases lay outside the gene matches. CDR3 sequence (DNA): TGCGCCAGCAGCGCAAAGGACAGGGAACAGATTACGCAGTATTTT. Protein product: CASSAKDREQITQYF.

This sequence joins TRBV23-1 and TRBJ1-5; 7 bases are shared with TRBD1. TRBV23-1 is treated as an ORF (open reading frame) with a function not yet certain. This CDR3 region has 14 residues. Germline trimming cut 10 bases from V and 2 bases from J; bases unmatched to any gene: 8. CDR3: CATRDSSCNQPQHF. The CDR3 DNA follows: TGCGCCACCCGGGACAGTAGCTGCAATCAGCCCCAGCATTTT.

This clone was seen once. The sample carries other DNA sequences with the same CDR3. The CDR3 DNA reads TGCGCCAGCAGCCAAGCCGGGGATACGCAGTATTTT. It encodes CASSQAGDTQYF. The rearrangement uses TRBV4-1 and TRBJ2-3; D is unresolved. Germline values: CDR1 MGHRA, CDR2 YSYEKL. The CDR3 is 12 residues long. Trimming left V 1 base short and J 6 bases short, with 5 bases between.

The rearrangement links TRBV11-1 to TRBJ2-6; 8 positions agree with TRBD2. This CDR3 region has 18 residues. Germline CDR1 and CDR2: SGHAT and FQDESV (reference sequence). V gave up 1 base and J gave up 0 bases; unmatched junction bases: 5. The DNA of the CDR3 is TGTGCCAGCAGCTTAGTAGCGGGGAGCCTCTCTGGGGCCAACGTCCTGACTTTC. Residues: CASSLVAGSLSGANVLTF.

The CDR3 DNA follows: TGTGCCAGCAACAGGGTTGGGGCCAACGTCCTGACTTTC. It codes for CASNRVGANVLTF. This chain uses TRBV7-2 with TRBJ2-6, with D tentatively TRBD1 (6 bases). Germline V lookup: CDR1 SGHTA, CDR2 FQGNSA. Trimming removed 7 bases from V and 3 bases from J, with 7 bases in between. The CDR3 contains 13 residues.

The rearrangement joins TRBV9 to TRBJ2-5, with TRBD2 as a possible D gene (5 bases). V was cut by 7 bases and J by 2 bases, with 9 bases left in between. The CDR3 length is 12 residues. Germline loops: CDR1 SGDLS, CDR2 YYNGEE. CDR3 sequence reads: CASARDQETQYF. In DNA form, the CDR3 reads TGTGCCAGCGCCCGGGATCAAGAGACCCAGTACTTC.

This sequence joins TRBV27 and TRBJ1-1, with D unclear. V was trimmed by 3 bases and J by 0 bases, leaving 8 bases between them. CDR1 MNHEY and CDR2 SMNVEV come from the germline V gene (reference sequence). The CDR3 runs to 14 residues. DNA of the CDR3: TGTGCCAGCAGTTTCAGAGGAATGAACACTGAAGCTTTCTTT. It specifies CASSFRGMNTEAFF.

This chain uses TRBV29-1 with TRBJ1-1, with D perhaps matching TRBD1 (5 bases). The germline gives CDR1 SQVTM, CDR2 ANQGSEA. The CDR3 has 12 amino acids. V lost 4 bases and J 1 base, leaving 7 bases between the germline ends. The CDR3 reads CSVVGANTEAFF. The CDR3 nucleotides read TGCAGCGTTGTTGGGGCGAACACTGAAGCTTTCTTT.

In DNA, the CDR3 is TGCGCCAGCAGCCCATTCCTAGCGGGAGGGTCCGATGAGCAGTTCTTC. Amino acids: CASSPFLAGGSDEQFF. The chain has TRBV5-1 and TRBJ2-1, with 12 bases that match TRBD2. Germline CDR1 SGHRS, CDR2 YFSETQ. V lost 4 bases to trimming and J lost 8 bases; unmatched junction nucleotides: 10. CDR3 length: 16 residues.

The chain couples TRBV7-6 to TRBJ2-6; TRBD2 matches 7 bases. This CDR3 is built from 16 residues. The J segment lost 3 bases and the V segment lost 1 base, leaving 3 bases of the junction unmatched. Per the germline V gene, CDR1 is SGHVS and CDR2 is FNYEAQ. The CDR3 DNA is TGTGCCAGCAGCTTAGTGGCGGGGGATGGGGCCAACGTCCTGACTTTC. Translating gives CASSLVAGDGANVLTF.

This chain uses TRBV27 with TRBJ2-1; D unclear. The CDR3 extends over 11 amino acids. The ends were cut back, 2 bases at V and 8 bases at J, with 4 bases in the middle. Germline V gene lookup returns CDR1 MNHEY and CDR2 SMNVEV (reference sequence). CDR3 nucleotide sequence: TGTGCCAGCAGTTTAAGCCATGAGCAGTTCTTC. It translates to CASSLSHEQFF.